Presented here are 27 T cell receptor beta chains from one specimen sequenced in a study of neoadjuvant anti-PD-1 for oral cavity cancer. Sequencing used immunoSEQ multiplex PCR; TCRdb keeps in-frame clones, though not all of them. This table holds under 85,000 clones, roughly four fifths found once. The material was PBMCs, obtained before nivolumab (anti-PD-1) treatment. The receptors here all came from a person aged 35-80 years with oral cavity squamous cell carcinoma.

The chain couples TRBV6-4 to TRBJ2-1, with 7 bases fitting TRBD2. V was pared by 3 bases and J by 14 bases, with 13 bases of the junction left unmatched. The CDR3 is made up of 14 amino acids. Germline CDR1 reads MRHNA; CDR2 reads SNTAGT. The CDR3 DNA sequence: TGTGCCAGCAGTGAAGGAGGTGGGAGGGCCGTGAAGTTCTTC. As protein: CASSEGGGRAVKFF.

The rearrangement uses TRBV6-5 and TRBJ1-2; 8 nucleotides align to TRBD1. Germline values: CDR1 MNHEY, CDR2 SVGAGI. The CDR3 has 15 residues. V shed 2 bases, J shed 4 bases, and the junction held 6 bases outside the gene matches. The CDR3 loop is CASSYTRQGRYGYTF. CDR3 DNA sequence: TGTGCCAGCAGTTACACCCGACAGGGGCGCTATGGCTACACCTTC.

The gene calls are TRBV19 and TRBJ1-2; possibly TRBD1 for D (6 bases). CDR1 and CDR2 from the germline V gene are LNHDA and SQIVND (reference sequence). Trimming removed 8 bases from V and 6 bases from J, with 16 bases in between. The CDR3 is 13 amino acids. The CDR3 DNA follows: TGTGCCAGTGCACCCACAGGGAACAATGGCTACACCTTC. It translates to CASAPTGNNGYTF. The variable domain in full, with the rest retrieved from reference TRBV19 and TRBJ1-2, is DGGITQSPKYLFRKEGQNVTLSCEQNLNHDAMYWYRQDPGQGLRLIYYSQIVNDFQKGDIAEGYSVSREKKESFPLTVTSAQKNPTAFYLCASAPTGNNGYTFGSGTRLTVV.

The J gene is TRBJ2-5, the V gene TRBV9, with 10 nucleotides matching TRBD2. The J segment lost 1 base and the V segment lost 7 bases, leaving 7 bases of the junction unmatched. The CDR3 contains 15 residues. CDR1 is SGDLS and CDR2 is YYNGEE in the germline V gene. DNA of the CDR3: TGTGCCAGCGGGAGGCTAGCGGGGGCCCAAGAGACCCAGTACTTC. This gives the protein CASGRLAGAQETQYF.

The rearrangement joins TRBV28 to TRBJ2-5, with 11 nucleotides matching TRBD2. The germline gives CDR1 MDHEN, CDR2 SYDVKM. V lost 4 bases to trimming and J lost 3 bases; unmatched junction nucleotides: 19. The CDR3 is 20 amino acids. For the CDR3, the DNA is TGTGCCAGCAGTTCAACCACGGGGGGAACTAGCGGGAGAATGGAAGAGACCCAGTACTTC. It specifies CASSSTTGGTSGRMEETQYF. The full variable domain, completed using reference TRBV28 and TRBJ2-5, is DVKVTQSSRYLVKRTGEKVFLECVQDMDHENMFWYRQDPGLGLRLIYFSYDVKMKEKGDIPEGYSVSREKKERFSLILESASTNQTSMYLCASSSTTGGTSGRMEETQYFGPGTRLLVL.

V usage is TRBV6-6 and J usage is TRBJ2-7; 8 nucleotides agree with TRBD2. Germline V CDR1 and CDR2: MNHNY, SVGAGI (reference sequence). V shed 7 bases and J 0 bases; nucleotides not matched to a gene: 2. The CDR3 covers 13 residues. This chain's CDR3 is CASTREVSYEQYF. The CDR3 DNA reads TGTGCCAGCACGCGGGAGGTCTCCTACGAGCAGTACTTC.

The V and J genes are TRBV5-4 and TRBJ2-3; 13 nucleotides match TRBD2. The CDR3 extends over 16 amino acids. Trimming took 6 bases from V and 4 from J; bases not matched to a gene: 8. Germline-derived CDR1 and CDR2 are SGHNT and YYREEE (reference sequence). The CDR3 DNA sequence: TGTGCCAGCAATTCGAGGACTAGCGGGAGCGCAGATACGCAGTATTTT. This gives the protein CASNSRTSGSADTQYF.

The rearrangement uses TRBV7-8 and TRBJ2-3, with D perhaps given as TRBD1 or TRBD2 (5 bases each). The germline gives CDR1 SGHVS, CDR2 FQNEAQ. V lost 5 bases to trimming and J lost 3 bases, with 12 bases between them. This CDR3 region has 14 residues. CDR3 protein: CASSLRDLTDTQYF. In DNA form, the CDR3 reads TGTGCCAGCAGCCTCCGGGACCTAACAGATACGCAGTATTTT.

The chain recombines TRBV6-5 with TRBJ2-7; 12 nucleotides agree with TRBD2. This CDR3 is 15 amino acids long. Germline V lookup: CDR1 MNHEY, CDR2 SVGAGI. Losses at the gene ends were 6 bases for V and 4 bases for J; bases not matched to a gene: 7. The CDR3 spells CASSPIGLAGYEQYF. CDR3 bases: TGTGCCAGCAGCCCGATCGGACTAGCGGGATACGAGCAGTACTTC.

The chain carries TRBV30 and TRBJ2-1, with a weak D call TRBD1 (5 bases). CDR1 and CDR2 (germline): GTSNPN, SVGIG (reference sequence). The CDR3 has 13 amino acids. The ends were cut back, 4 bases at V and 6 bases at J, with 13 bases in the middle. The CDR3 sequence is CAWTRFRGNEQFF. DNA of the CDR3: TGTGCCTGGACCCGATTTAGGGGCAATGAGCAGTTCTTC.

V usage is TRBV11-2 and J usage is TRBJ2-2; D may be TRBD2 (9 bases). Germline V lookup: CDR1 SGHAT, CDR2 FQNNGV. The CDR3 loop spans 17 amino acids. Trimming shortened V by 5 bases and J by 4 bases, and 20 bases separated the two germline ends. The CDR3 sequence: CASSHPLAGQVTGELFF. The DNA for the CDR3 is TGTGCCAGCAGCCACCCCCTAGCGGGACAGGTCACCGGGGAGCTGTTTTTT.

J is TRBJ2-1 and V is TRBV9, with D perhaps matching TRBD2 (6 bases). The CDR3 has 14 amino acids. The germline V gene has CDR1 SGDLS and CDR2 YYNGEE. V shed 0 bases and J shed 5 bases, with 9 bases lying between them. This CDR3 reads CASSVAGEDNEQFF. The CDR3 DNA follows: TGTGCCAGCAGCGTAGCGGGAGAAGACAATGAGCAGTTCTTC.

This clone has just one count. The V call is TRBV30, the J call TRBJ1-2; TRBD1 matches at 7 bases. Per the germline V gene, CDR1 is GTSNPN and CDR2 is SVGIG (reference sequence). CDR3 length equals 16 residues. V dropped 5 bases and J dropped 0; count of bases not matched to a gene: 12. CDR3 in DNA: TGTGCCTGGGGAAGGGGAGGGGGCCGAACTAACTATGGCTACACCTTC. Protein sequence: CAWGRGGGRTNYGYTF.

Notes on this clone: The sample holds other DNA sequences that translate to the same CDR3. This chain joins TRBV10-3 and TRBJ2-7; D possibly corresponds to TRBD1 (6 bases). CDR1 and CDR2 from the germline V gene are ENHRY and SYGVKD. The V end lost 5 bases, the J end lost 3 bases, and 11 bases lay between the germline ends. CDR3 length: 13 residues. The CDR3 DNA is TGTGCCATCAGTCGGGACACGAACTACGAGCAGTACTTC. Translation gives CAISRDTNYEQYF.

The V gene is TRBV19, the J gene TRBJ2-2; TRBD2 matches at 8 bases. CDR3 length equals 16 residues. J was trimmed by 7 bases and V by 1 base; bases with no gene match: 8. The V gene's germline CDR1 is LNHDA and CDR2 SQIVND (reference sequence). CDR3 coding DNA: TGTGCCAGTAGTATAGTCCCAGGAGGGACTAGCGGGGAGCTGTTTTTT. The encoded protein is CASSIVPGGTSGELFF.

This chain joins TRBV6-4 and TRBJ2-1; D remains ambiguous. V gave up 4 bases and J gave up 5 bases, with 9 bases separating them. Germline values: CDR1 MRHNA, CDR2 SNTAGT. The CDR3 consists of 13 residues. CDR3 bases: TGTGCCAGCAGTGTCAGTGGAAACAATGAGCAGTTCTTC. It encodes CASSVSGNNEQFF.

This clone was seen only a few times. The chain carries TRBV6-5 and TRBJ2-6; unclear D gene. This CDR3 has 15 amino acids. V lost 1 base and J 0 bases, leaving 4 bases between the germline ends. Germline V CDR1 and CDR2: MNHEY, SVGAGI. The CDR3 protein is CASSYYSSGANVLTF. The CDR3 DNA reads as TGTGCCAGCAGTTACTACAGCTCTGGGGCCAACGTCCTGACTTTC.

This chain connects TRBV2 to TRBJ1-1; 9 bases align to TRBD1. The CDR3 runs 13 residues. Germline CDR1 is SNHLY and CDR2 is FYNNEI. V dropped 5 bases and J dropped 5; count of bases not matched to a gene: 3. The CDR3: CASSWTGVTEAFF. The CDR3, as DNA: TGTGCCAGCAGTTGGACAGGGGTAACTGAAGCTTTCTTT. Full variable domain (rest looked up from reference TRBV2 and TRBJ1-1): EPEVTQTPSHQVTQMGQEVILRCVPISNHLYFYWYRQILGQKVEFLVSFYNNEISEKSEIFDDQFSVERPDGSNFTLKIRSTKLEDSAMYFCASSWTGVTEAFFGQGTRLTVV.

V and J are TRBV6-5 and TRBJ2-6, with 7 bases identical to TRBD2. The germline gives CDR1 MNHEY, CDR2 SVGAGI. The CDR3 is 14 amino acids. J was trimmed by 0 bases and V by 10 bases; bases with no gene match: 3. This CDR3 is CATGGISGANVLTF. CDR3 sequence (DNA): TGTGCCACCGGGGGGATCTCTGGGGCCAACGTCCTGACTTTC.

The J gene is TRBJ1-2, the V gene TRBV7-2, with TRBD1 identical over 7 bases. The ends lost 3 bases at V and 4 bases at J; junction bases unmatched: 8. Germline V gives CDR1 SGHTA, CDR2 FQGNSA. This CDR3 region has 15 residues. Written as DNA, the CDR3 is TGTGCCAGCAGCTTGTTGGTGCAGGGGGGCTATGGCTACACCTTC. Protein sequence: CASSLLVQGGYGYTF. The complete variable domain, with remaining parts taken from reference TRBV7-2 and TRBJ1-2, reads GAGVSQSPSNKVTEKGKDVELRCDPISGHTALYWYRQSLGQGLEFLIYFQGNSAPDKSGLPSDRFSAERTGGSVSTLTIQRTQQEDSAVYLCASSLLVQGGYGYTFGSGTRLTVV.

The chain combines TRBV5-5 with TRBJ1-2, with 8 bases matching TRBD1. The CDR3 is 16 amino acids. Germline V lookup: CDR1 SGHKS, CDR2 YYEKEE (reference sequence). Trimming at V came to 3 bases and at J to 0 bases, leaving 7 bases not matched to a gene. CDR3 protein: CASSSTGGATNYGYTF. CDR3 DNA sequence: TGTGCCAGCAGCTCCACAGGGGGGGCTACTAACTATGGCTACACCTTC.

This chain links TRBV2 with TRBJ2-2; D may be TRBD2 (6 bases). CDR1 is SNHLY, CDR2 FYNNEI, per germline. CDR3 size: 15 residues. V was clipped by 2 bases and J by 0 bases, with 7 bases between them. The CDR3 spells CASSELATNTGELFF. The CDR3 DNA reads TGTGCCAGCAGTGAACTAGCGACGAACACCGGGGAGCTGTTTTTT. Looking up the rest from reference TRBV2 and TRBJ2-2 gives the full variable domain: EPEVTQTPSHQVTQMGQEVILRCVPISNHLYFYWYRQILGQKVEFLVSFYNNEISEKSEIFDDQFSVERPDGSNFTLKIRSTKLEDSAMYFCASSELATNTGELFFGEGSRLTVL.

This chain connects TRBV27 to TRBJ2-7, with TRBD2 as a possible D gene (5 bases). V shed 6 bases and J shed 3 bases, with 12 bases lying between them. Germline V lookup: CDR1 MNHEY, CDR2 SMNVEV (reference sequence). The CDR3 covers 13 residues. CDR3 sequence: CASSPTKLYEQYF. CDR3 coding DNA: TGTGCCAGCAGCCCGACTAAACTCTACGAGCAGTACTTC.

V is TRBV28 and J is TRBJ2-2, with 9 positions matching TRBD1. V gave up 5 bases and J gave up 7 bases; unmatched junction bases: 5. The CDR3 length is 14 residues. Germline-derived CDR1 and CDR2 are MDHEN and SYDVKM. The chain's CDR3 is CASSNGQGSGELFF. In nucleotides, the CDR3 is TGTGCCAGCAGTAACGGACAGGGGAGCGGGGAGCTGTTTTTT.

V and J are TRBV4-2 and TRBJ2-1; 9 bases are shared with TRBD2. Germline CDR1 LGHNA, CDR2 YNFKEQ. This CDR3 region has 16 residues. V lost 3 bases to trimming and J lost 9 bases; unmatched junction nucleotides: 12. The CDR3 nucleotides read TGTGCCAGCAGCCATGAAGCGGGAGGCCCTAGTGGTGAGCAGTTCTTC. Its protein is CASSHEAGGPSGEQFF.

On this clone itself: This same CDR3 is encoded by further DNA sequences in the sample. As DNA, the CDR3 is TGCGCCAGCAGCTTGGGCCAGAGTGGGGAAAAACTGTTTTTT. Its protein is CASSLGQSGEKLFF. The genes are TRBV5-1 and TRBJ1-4; D is uncertain. CDR1 SGHRS and CDR2 YFSETQ come from the germline V gene. V was trimmed by 0 bases and J by 8 bases, leaving 11 bases between them. The CDR3 loop spans 14 amino acids.

The rearrangement uses TRBV5-4 and TRBJ1-2; unclear D gene. V was cut by 1 base and J by 5 bases, with 12 bases left in between. The CDR3 loop spans 14 amino acids. CDR1 and CDR2 (germline): SGHNT, YYREEE (reference sequence). The CDR3 nucleotides are TGTGCCAGCAGCTTGATGTGGGCGGGGTATGGCTACACCTTC. As protein: CASSLMWAGYGYTF.